This is a list of T cell receptor beta chains from one sample in a study of blood T cell repertoires in COVID-19. Libraries were prepared by immunoSEQ multiplex PCR; TCRdb keeps only in-frame clonotypes and omits some of them. Among approximately 200,000 clones listed, approximately 78% were seen once. The sequencing input was peripheral blood. These TCRs come from a woman aged 80 or over with COVID-19, enrolled during active disease. Both conserved end residues are part of each CDR3. The D gene is left open where the match is weak. Clone sizes are given selectively: once, few, many, or a class where the clone is expanded.

D gene: .; V gene: TRBV12-1; J gene: TRBJ1-2; clone size: .; CDR3 DNA: TGTGCCAGCAGCCTTGACAGGGTCAACTATGGCTACACCTTC; CDR3 protein: CASSLDRVNYGYTF
D gene: TRBD1; V gene: TRBV6-2/TRBV6-3; J gene: TRBJ2-2; clone size: .; CDR3 DNA: TGTGCCAGCAGCCCTTACAGGGGGCAAAGCACCGGGGAGCTGTTTTTT; CDR3 protein: CASSPYRGQSTGELFF
D gene: .; V gene: TRBV27; J gene: TRBJ1-2; clone size: .; CDR3 DNA: TGTGCCAGCAGTTTACATCGTCCAGGGGATCGTGGCTACACCTTC; CDR3 protein: CASSLHRPGDRGYTF
D gene: TRBD1; V gene: TRBV5-3; J gene: TRBJ1-1; clone size: .; CDR3 DNA: TGTGCCAGAAGCTACGGGACAGGGGATTTCACTGAAGCTTTCTTT; CDR3 protein: CARSYGTGDFTEAFF
D gene: TRBD2; V gene: TRBV7-9; J gene: TRBJ2-5; clone size: .; CDR3 DNA: TGTGCCAGCAGCTTCGGACTAGCGGGGGCCCAAGAGACCCAGTACTTC; CDR3 protein: CASSFGLAGAQETQYF
D gene: TRBD1; V gene: TRBV5-1; J gene: TRBJ1-2; clone size: .; CDR3 DNA: TGCGCCAGCAGTCCCGGACAGGGATACTATGGCTACACCTTC; CDR3 protein: CASSPGQGYYGYTF
D gene: .; V gene: TRBV2; J gene: TRBJ1-4; clone size: .; CDR3 DNA: TGTGCCAGCTCGCCGGGCCGCAGTCGGGGACTGTTTTTT; CDR3 protein: CASSPGRSRGLFF
D gene: .; V gene: TRBV6-1; J gene: TRBJ2-5; clone size: .; CDR3 DNA: TGTGCCAGCAGTGAGGAAAAGCGGGGGACAGGGGAGACCCAGTACTTC; CDR3 protein: CASSEEKRGTGETQYF
D gene: .; V gene: TRBV29-1; J gene: TRBJ1-2; clone size: few; CDR3 DNA: TGCAGCGTTGAGAATCCGGGATCCTATGGCTACACCTTC; CDR3 protein: CSVENPGSYGYTF
D gene: .; V gene: TRBV20-1; J gene: TRBJ2-1; clone size: .; CDR3 DNA: TGCAGTGCTAGTGCGGGGAGACGAATATCCTACAATGAGCAGTTCTTC; CDR3 protein: CSASAGRRISYNEQFF
D gene: TRBD2; V gene: TRBV18; J gene: TRBJ2-3; clone size: .; CDR3 DNA: TGTGCCAGCTCACAGGGACTATTCGACACAGATACGCAGTATTTT; CDR3 protein: CASSQGLFDTDTQYF